This TCR beta chain was captured in a study of human T cells and chemical hapten exposure. Overall study: Among samples, TCR yields varied mainly because of small differences in pooled library volume.

CDR1 and CDR2 from the germline V gene are SNHLY and FYNNEI. The CDR3 length is 16 residues. Between the trimmed V and J ends, which lost 5 bases and 1 base, there was a span of 18 bases. For this clonotype: Its matching antigen is unknown.

Study-wide results and limits: Sensitizing to DPC left TCRs with a frequency above 1 in 1000 unaltered.

From the RACE reads, TCRdb called clonotypes with MiXCR, one entry per CDR3 protein. Among roughly 96,000 distinct CDR3 sequences listed, roughly a tenth were seen once. The time point denotes: patch test 2, 6 weeks after DPC sensitization. As to treatment: therapeutic diphenylcyclopropenone sensitization with weekly scalp DPC. The donor pool consisted of alopecia patients aged 18 to 70 years, considered suitable for DPC. This chain connects TRBV2 to TRBJ2-7; D is perhaps TRBD1 (6 bases). The source was whole blood, collected in connection with sensitization to the hapten diphenylcyclopropenone (DPC). This receptor was identified in a woman in her thirties or forties with alopecia areata. Some clones in this sample may be carry-over from other donors' samples. As DNA, the CDR3 is TGTGCCAGCAGTTCAAACAGGGAGCACCCGTCCTACGAGCAGTACTTC. Translating gives CASSSNREHPSYEQYF.